These 6 T cell receptor beta chains were sequenced from one sample in a study of beta chain features in type 1 diabetes. Regarding the study as a whole: A moderate, significant TCRB CDR3 shortening appeared in type 1 diabetes across four CD4+ subsets.

Their antigens are not known. Investigators reverse transcribed all isolated RNA, so they sequenced expressed TCRB transcripts. Here immunoSEQ multiplex PCR was the method, and the copy in TCRdb shows in-frame clones only, minus some. Of 640,000 or so clones listed, roughly 13% are singletons. Source material: naive CD4+ T cells from blood. These receptors all stem from a man aged 18 to 29 with type 1 diabetes.

The gene calls are TRBV30 and TRBJ1-6; D gene uncertain. Trimming pared 1 base from V and 7 bases from J, leaving 11 bases between. Germline V gene sequence: CDR1 GTSNPN, CDR2 SVGIG (reference sequence). The CDR3 is 14 residues long. As DNA, the CDR3 is TGTGCCTGGAGTGCGCTGTCAGTAAATTCACCCCTCCACTTT. It codes for CAWSALSVNSPLHF.

The CDR3 nucleotides read TGTGCCAGCAGTTATCCAGGGGCCGGCGAGCAGTACTTC. Translated: CASSYPGAGEQYF. The chain combines TRBV6-5 with TRBJ2-7; D is perhaps TRBD1 (6 bases). The CDR3 length is 13 residues. Trimming shortened V by 3 bases and J by 6 bases, and 12 bases separated the two germline ends. CDR1 MNHEY and CDR2 SVGAGI come from the germline V gene.

In DNA, the CDR3 is TGTGCCAGCAGTGAAAATGAAAGCAGGGGCGCTTTCTTT. This codes for CASSENESRGAFF. The chain combines TRBV6-1 with TRBJ1-1; D might be TRBD1 (6 bases). This CDR3 is built from 13 residues. V lost 2 bases, J lost 11 bases, and 15 bases lay in between. Germline V gene data show CDR1 as MNHNS and CDR2 as SASEGT.

In this sample, this clone turned up a few times. The rearrangement uses TRBV5-4 and TRBJ1-2; D gene uncertain. V lost 4 bases and J 0 bases, leaving 10 bases between the germline ends. There are 14 residues in the CDR3. Per germline, CDR1 SGHNT and CDR2 YYREEE (reference sequence). CDR3 coding DNA: TGTGCCAGCAGCCCCGCCGGGACTAACTATGGCTACACCTTC. As protein: CASSPAGTNYGYTF.

This clone was seen only a few times. This chain joins TRBV14 and TRBJ2-7; no definite D call. V dropped 2 bases and J dropped 2 bases, with 13 bases sitting between them. The CDR3 is 15 residues long. Germline CDR1 reads SGHDN; CDR2 reads FVKESK. CDR3 nucleotides: TGTGCCAGCAGCCAATTCTGGTCACCCACCTACGAGCAGTACTTC. Translation: CASSQFWSPTYEQYF. The variable domain in full, completed from reference TRBV14 and TRBJ2-7, reads EAGVTQFPSHSVIEKGQTVTLRCDPISGHDNLYWYRRVMGKEIKFLLHFVKESKQDESGMPNNRFLAERTGGTYSTLKVQPAELEDSGVYFCASSQFWSPTYEQYFGPGTRLTVT.

This rearrangement joins TRBV7-6 to TRBJ2-3; TRBD2 might be the D (7 bases). Between the trimmed V and J ends, which lost 3 bases and 0 bases, there was a span of 13 bases. CDR3 length: 16 residues. Germline lookup yields CDR1 SGHVS and CDR2 FNYEAQ. The chain's CDR3 is CASSFGGGVSTDTQYF. CDR3 in DNA: TGTGCCAGCAGCTTTGGAGGGGGGGTCAGCACAGATACGCAGTATTTT.